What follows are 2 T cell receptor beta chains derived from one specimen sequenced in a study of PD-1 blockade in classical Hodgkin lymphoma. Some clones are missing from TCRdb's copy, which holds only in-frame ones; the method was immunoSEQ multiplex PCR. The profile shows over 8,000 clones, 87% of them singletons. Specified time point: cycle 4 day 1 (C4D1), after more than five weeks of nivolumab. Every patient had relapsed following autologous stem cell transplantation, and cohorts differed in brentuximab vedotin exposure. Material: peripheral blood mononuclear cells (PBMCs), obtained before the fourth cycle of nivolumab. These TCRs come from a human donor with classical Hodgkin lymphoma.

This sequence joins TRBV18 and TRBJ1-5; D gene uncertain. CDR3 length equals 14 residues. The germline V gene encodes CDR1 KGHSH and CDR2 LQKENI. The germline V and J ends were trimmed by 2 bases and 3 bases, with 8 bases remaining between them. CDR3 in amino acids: CASSPDGNNQPQHF. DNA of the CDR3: TGTGCCAGCTCACCAGACGGAAACAATCAGCCCCAGCATTTT.

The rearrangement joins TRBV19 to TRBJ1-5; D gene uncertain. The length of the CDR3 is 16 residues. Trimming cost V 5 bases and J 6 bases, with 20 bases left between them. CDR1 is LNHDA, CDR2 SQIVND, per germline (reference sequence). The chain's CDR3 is CASSPPGVTVFQPQHF. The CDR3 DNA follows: TGTGCCAGTAGTCCCCCAGGCGTTACAGTCTTTCAGCCCCAGCATTTT.